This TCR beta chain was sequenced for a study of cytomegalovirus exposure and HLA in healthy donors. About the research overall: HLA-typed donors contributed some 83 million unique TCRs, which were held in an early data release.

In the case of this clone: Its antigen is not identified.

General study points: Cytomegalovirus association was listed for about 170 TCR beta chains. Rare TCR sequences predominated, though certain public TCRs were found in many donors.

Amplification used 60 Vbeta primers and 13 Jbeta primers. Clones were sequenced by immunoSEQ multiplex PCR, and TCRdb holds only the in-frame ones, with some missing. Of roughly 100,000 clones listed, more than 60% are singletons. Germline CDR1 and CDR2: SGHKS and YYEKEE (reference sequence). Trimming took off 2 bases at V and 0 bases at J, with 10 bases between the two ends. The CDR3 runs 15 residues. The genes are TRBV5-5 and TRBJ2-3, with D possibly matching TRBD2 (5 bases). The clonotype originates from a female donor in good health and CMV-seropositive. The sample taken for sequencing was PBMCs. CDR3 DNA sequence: TGTGCCAGCAGCTTCCATAGGACTAGCACAGATACGCAGTATTTT. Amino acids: CASSFHRTSTDTQYF.